A single sample gave rise to the 15 T cell receptor beta chains below, sequenced in a study of T cells in localized non-small cell lung cancer. Using immunoSEQ multiplex PCR, the repertoire was profiled, and TCRdb retains in-frame clones only, with some absent. The sample shows just over 1,000 clones, less than 25% of them seen only once. The sequenced sample was lung tumor tissue, obtained before any cancer treatment. The source of these receptors is a male donor aged 60 or over with stage I squamous cell lung carcinoma.

By sample share, this clone is medium-sized. The chain couples TRBV11-3 to TRBJ2-3; possible D gene TRBD1, 5 bases. CDR1 SGHNT and CDR2 YENEEA come from the germline V gene. The length of the CDR3 is 15 residues. Deletions cut 1 base from V and 2 bases from J, with 10 bases between. The CDR3 nucleotides are TGTGCCAGCAGCTTAGGCAGGGCTTTCACAGATACGCAGTATTTT. It specifies CASSLGRAFTDTQYF. The whole variable domain, filled in from reference TRBV11-3 and TRBJ2-3, reads EAGVVQSPRYKIIEKKQPVAFWCNPISGHNTLYWYLQNLGQGPELLIRYENEEAVDDSQLPKDRFSAERLKGVDSTLKIQPAELGDSAVYLCASSLGRAFTDTQYFGPGTRLTVL.

This clone was observed a few times. This chain connects TRBV11-3 to TRBJ1-6, with 8 nucleotides matching TRBD1. The CDR3 runs 14 residues. Germline V gene data show CDR1 as SGHNT and CDR2 as YENEEA. V lost 4 bases, J lost 10 bases, and 6 bases stayed unmatched. CDR3 coding DNA: TGTGCCAGCAGCTCCGGACAGGGTGAATCACCCCTCCACTTT. Its protein is CASSSGQGESPLHF.

V gene TRBV11-3 combines with J gene TRBJ2-3; TRBD2 might be the D (5 bases). V gave up 1 base and J gave up 1 base, with 12 bases separating them. The length of the CDR3 is 16 residues. CDR1 is SGHNT, CDR2 YENEEA, per germline. The CDR3 is CASSLVGGPGTDTQYF. Here the CDR3 DNA reads TGTGCCAGCAGCTTAGTAGGAGGTCCGGGCACAGATACGCAGTATTTT.

This clone was counted only a few times. The chain combines TRBV9 with TRBJ2-3; the D is unclear. The CDR3 covers 15 residues. V lost 0 bases, J lost 0 bases, and 8 bases lay in between. Germline V CDR1 and CDR2: SGDLS, YYNGEE. The CDR3 sequence: CASSVASISTDTQYF. The CDR3 bases are TGTGCCAGCAGCGTAGCATCTATCAGCACAGATACGCAGTATTTT. Variable domain in full (rest from reference TRBV9 and TRBJ2-3): DSGVTQTPKHLITATGQRVTLRCSPRSGDLSVYWYQQSLDQGLQFLIQYYNGEERAKGNILERFSAQQFPDLHSELNLSSLELGDSALYFCASSVASISTDTQYFGPGTRLTVL.

This rearrangement joins TRBV29-1 to TRBJ2-1; the match to TRBD1 covers 8 bases. CDR3 length equals 12 residues. Germline V gives CDR1 SQVTM, CDR2 ANQGSEA. The J segment lost 6 bases and the V segment lost 5 bases, leaving 3 bases of the junction unmatched. CDR3 residues: CSVRGTGNEQFF. The CDR3 DNA reads as TGCAGCGTTCGCGGGACAGGCAATGAGCAGTTCTTC.

This clone was picked up a small number of times. The chain combines TRBV10-2 with TRBJ2-6; 9 bases align to TRBD1. The CDR3 length is 15 residues. Germline CDR1 and CDR2: WSHSY and SAAADI. V was clipped by 4 bases and J by 2 bases; unmatched bases: 0. The CDR3, as DNA: TGCGCCAGCAGTGGACAGGGGGCTGGGGCCAACGTCCTGACTTTC. It encodes CASSGQGAGANVLTF.

This clone showed up just a few times. The CDR3 nucleotides read TGTGCCATTGCCCAGGCGCAAGGGGGAAACACCATATATTTT. Its protein is CAIAQAQGGNTIYF. The V and J genes are TRBV6-8 and TRBJ1-3; D gene uncertain. This CDR3 has 14 amino acids. Trimming took 10 bases from V and 4 from J, leaving 17 bases between them. Germline V gene sequence: CDR1 MNHGY, CDR2 SAAAGT.

The chain recombines TRBV14 with TRBJ2-5, with D unclear. Trimming pared 4 bases from V and 4 bases from J, leaving 10 bases between. Germline values: CDR1 SGHDN, CDR2 FVKESK. The CDR3 extends over 13 amino acids. The chain's CDR3 is CASSPQIGETQYF. Written as DNA, the CDR3 is TGTGCCAGCAGCCCTCAGATTGGAGAGACCCAGTACTTC.

CDR3 in amino acids: CASSQGEGSWANVLTF. As DNA, the CDR3 is TGTGCCAGCAGCCAAGGTGAGGGTAGCTGGGCCAACGTCCTGACTTTC. V usage is TRBV16 and J usage is TRBJ2-6; a possible D gene is TRBD2 (5 bases). The V end was cut by 2 bases, the J end by 5 bases, with 13 bases between. This CDR3 region has 16 residues. Germline CDR1 and CDR2: KGHSY and FQNENV.

This clone came up a few times. The chain is built from TRBV11-3 and TRBJ2-1; D is unresolved. Trimming stripped 5 bases from V and 0 bases from J, with 20 bases between. Germline lookup yields CDR1 SGHNT and CDR2 YENEEA. This CDR3 spans 18 amino acids. CDR3 region: CASSIHLVGLSSYNEQFF. CDR3 in DNA: TGTGCCAGCAGCATTCACCTCGTGGGCCTTAGCTCCTACAATGAGCAGTTCTTC.

This clone was seen more than once but under ten times. The chain joins TRBV12-5 to TRBJ2-7; TRBD1 matches at 8 bases. The CDR3 runs to 13 residues. Germline V gene sequence: CDR1 LGHNT, CDR2 FRNRAP. V lost 3 bases and J lost 3; bases outside the gene matches: 1. This CDR3 reads CASGFGQGYEQYF. Here the CDR3 DNA reads TGTGCTAGTGGTTTTGGACAGGGCTACGAGCAGTACTTC.

This clone was seen once. The chain has TRBV18 and TRBJ2-7; 7 nucleotides match TRBD1. Per the germline V gene, CDR1 is KGHSH and CDR2 is LQKENI. The length of the CDR3 is 15 residues. Unmatched junction bases numbered 9, after V lost 2 bases and J lost 5 bases. The CDR3 sequence is CASSPYDRAWDEQYF. The CDR3 bases are TGTGCCAGCTCACCATACGACAGGGCGTGGGACGAGCAGTACTTC.

The chain combines TRBV29-1 with TRBJ1-6, with D perhaps matching TRBD1 (5 bases). CDR1 is SQVTM, CDR2 ANQGSEA, per germline. The CDR3 loop spans 13 amino acids. V lost 7 bases and J lost 6, with 13 bases in between. The CDR3 is CSASQGLNSPLHF. Here the CDR3 DNA reads TGCAGCGCCTCTCAGGGCCTTAATTCACCCCTCCACTTT.

This chain uses TRBV5-1 with TRBJ2-7; TRBD2 matches 11 bases. CDR1 SGHRS and CDR2 YFSETQ come from the germline V gene. The V and J ends lost 2 bases and 0 bases, in that order; junction bases with no gene match: 7. This CDR3 has 17 residues. CDR3: CASSLPGTSGFSYEQYF. The CDR3 bases are TGCGCCAGCAGCTTACCAGGGACTAGCGGTTTCTCCTACGAGCAGTACTTC. Full variable domain (rest looked up from reference TRBV5-1 and TRBJ2-7): KAGVTQTPRYLIKTRGQQVTLSCSPISGHRSVSWYQQTPGQGLQFLFEYFSETQRNKGNFPGRFSGRQFSNSRSEMNVSTLELGDSALYLCASSLPGTSGFSYEQYFGPGTRLTVT.

This clone was counted only a few times. The chain joins TRBV9 to TRBJ2-3; D may be TRBD2 (5 bases). The germline V and J ends were trimmed by 0 bases and 2 bases, with 7 bases remaining between them. The CDR3 consists of 14 residues. Germline V lookup: CDR1 SGDLS, CDR2 YYNGEE. The CDR3 here is CASSVAGITDTQYF. CDR3 nucleotide sequence: TGTGCCAGCAGCGTAGCGGGGATCACAGATACGCAGTATTTT.